One sample yielded the 11 T cell receptor beta chains listed below, sequenced in a study of regulatory T cells in long-lasting Graves disease. Researchers made TCR beta libraries by using iRepertoire HTBI primers and running Arm-PCR on CDR3 regions. TCRdb called the multiplex PCR reads again in MiXCR, with one record for every CDR3 protein. The sample yields roughly 350,000 distinct CDR3 sequences, roughly 16% seen once. Time point here: newly diagnosed GD, antithyroid drugs for less than 3 months. PBMC RNA was the source of the TCR library. Separately, the same data were catalogued under a study of T cells in Graves' hyperthyroidism and ophthalmopathy.

This specimen consisted of peripheral blood mononuclear cells (PBMCs), obtained at new diagnosis, from a patient treated with antithyroid drugs. These receptors came from a woman under 30 with Graves disease.

This clonotype has ten or more counts. V is TRBV7-6 and J is TRBJ2-1; 7 nucleotides agree with TRBD2. J gave up 5 bases and V 0 bases, and 10 bases lay outside the gene matches. Germline assignment: CDR1 SGHVS and CDR2 FNYEAQ. The CDR3 consists of 17 residues. Here the CDR3 DNA reads TGTGCCAGCAGCTTAGCGGGTGTAGGGACTACTAACAATGAGCAGTTCTTC. It translates to CASSLAGVGTTNNEQFF.

Points on this clonotype: A read error may be the cause here, since a much bigger clone is one base away. This sequence joins TRBV12-3 or TRBV12-4 and TRBJ2-3; D may correspond to TRBD1 or TRBD2 (6 bases each). The germline V and J ends were trimmed by 6 bases and 5 bases, with 18 bases remaining between them. There are 15 residues in the CDR3. The CDR3 reads CASRGKQGGGDTQYF. The CDR3 DNA reads as TGTGCCAGCAGAGGGAAACAGGGAGGCGGAGATACGCAGTATTTT.

This clonotype occurred many times. The rearrangement links TRBV6-2 or TRBV6-3 to TRBJ2-1; 9 nucleotides match TRBD2. Germline assignment: CDR1 MNHEY and CDR2 SVGEGT. J was trimmed by 9 bases and V by 5 bases; bases with no gene match: 11. CDR3 length: 15 amino acids. DNA of the CDR3: TGTGCCAGCAGTGCTATAGCGGGAGACCTGGGTGAGCAGTTCTTC. It codes for CASSAIAGDLGEQFF.

This clonotype was found a few times. The chain recombines TRBV4-1 with TRBJ2-3; 7 positions match TRBD1. This CDR3 is built from 15 residues. Germline CDR1 and CDR2: MGHRA and YSYEKL. With V trimmed by 0 bases and J by 7 bases, 7 bases remained unmatched. DNA of the CDR3: TGCGCCAGCAGCCAAGACGACAGGGTCCGTAATACGCAGTATTTT. This translates into CASSQDDRVRNTQYF.

The sample holds many counts of this clonotype. The V gene is TRBV2, the J gene TRBJ1-5; maybe TRBD1 (5 bases). CDR3 length: 15 residues. Germline V gene data show CDR1 as SNHLY and CDR2 as FYNNEI. The V end was cut by 6 bases, the J end by 3 bases, with 15 bases between. Here the CDR3 reads CASRARTSPNQPQHF. The CDR3, as DNA: TGTGCCAGCAGGGCCCGGACAAGCCCCAATCAGCCCCAGCATTTT.

This rearrangement joins TRBV7-9 to TRBJ2-1, with 9 nucleotides matching TRBD2. CDR3 length equals 15 residues. CDR1 is SEHNR and CDR2 is FQNEAQ in the germline V gene (reference sequence). V shed 5 bases and J 10 bases; nucleotides not matched to a gene: 12. DNA of the CDR3: TGTGCCAGCAGCCCCTACGGTACAGCGGGAGGAGAGCAGTTCTTC. Its protein product is CASSPYGTAGGEQFF.

This clonotype was counted at least ten times. V usage is TRBV20-1 and J usage is TRBJ2-3; the D is unclear. V lost 1 base to trimming and J lost 5 bases, with 4 bases between them. Looked up from germline, CDR1 is DFQATT and CDR2 is SNEGSKA (reference sequence). The CDR3 spans 11 residues. The CDR3 sequence is CSARVGDTQYF. CDR3 coding DNA: TGCAGTGCTAGAGTGGGAGATACGCAGTATTTT.

On this clonotype itself: A read error is possible here, since a much larger clone lies one base away. The chain is built from TRBV30 and TRBJ2-1, with 7 bases lining up with TRBD2. CDR1 GTSNPN and CDR2 SVGIG come from the germline V gene (reference sequence). CDR3 length equals 12 residues. The CDR3 is CGWRASGNEQFF. The CDR3 region has the DNA TGTGGCTGGAGAGCTAGCGGAAATGAGCAGTTCTTC.

This clonotype was picked up many times. The J gene is TRBJ2-1, the V gene TRBV30; D perhaps matches TRBD2 (6 bases). Trimming stripped 5 bases from V and 5 bases from J, with 10 bases between. Looked up from germline, CDR1 is GTSNPN and CDR2 is SVGIG (reference sequence). CDR3 length: 12 residues. CDR3 sequence reads: CAWGDFNNEQFF. In nucleotides, the CDR3 is TGTGCCTGGGGGGACTTCAACAATGAGCAGTTCTTC.

Concerning this clonotype itself: A much larger clone differs by one base, so this may be a read error. The chain couples TRBV6-1 to TRBJ2-3; D uncertain. The CDR3 is 12 amino acids. Trimming left V 8 bases short and J 4 bases short, with 10 bases between. CDR1 is MNHNS and CDR2 is SASEGT in the germline V gene. CDR3 DNA sequence: TGTGCCAGCGGCGTGAATTCAGATACGCAGTATTTT. Amino acid sequence: CASGVNSDTQYF.

The chain joins TRBV4-3 to TRBJ2-1; 10 bases are a match to TRBD2. With V trimmed by 1 base and J by 4 bases, 4 bases remained unmatched. Germline loops: CDR1 LGHNA, CDR2 YSLEER. This CDR3 has 16 amino acids. The CDR3 region is CASSQGSLAGYNEQFF. Written as DNA, the CDR3 is TGCGCCAGCAGCCAAGGTTCACTAGCGGGGTACAATGAGCAGTTCTTC.